The next 28 T cell receptor beta chains were all read from a single sample in a study of shared clonotypes between healthy human individuals. The table came from immunoSEQ multiplex PCR; TCRdb's copy has only in-frame clones and leaves some out. The sample carries a few hundred thousand clones, roughly 72% recorded once. The sample consisted of PBMCs. The receptors derive from a woman aged 35 to 49 in good health. Some clones in this sample may be carry-over from other donors' samples.

The chain combines TRBV4-2 with TRBJ2-1, with TRBD2 matching over 9 bases. The V segment lost 3 bases and the J segment 8 bases; nucleotides outside the gene matches: 11. The CDR3 contains 16 residues. CDR1 is LGHNA, CDR2 YNFKEQ, per germline. Here the CDR3 reads CASSQTTGTSIDEQFF. The DNA of the CDR3 is TGTGCCAGCAGCCAGACGACCGGGACTAGCATCGATGAGCAGTTCTTC.

This clone was counted once. CDR3 sequence: CASSEGRSGRGETQYF. The DNA of the CDR3 is TGTGCCAGCAGTGAAGGGCGTAGCGGGAGAGGTGAGACCCAGTACTTC. The J gene is TRBJ2-5, the V gene TRBV25-1, with 9 bases aligning to TRBD2. CDR1 and CDR2 (germline): MGHDK, SYGVNS. V was clipped by 2 bases and J by 5 bases; unmatched bases: 9. The CDR3 extends over 16 amino acids.

The chain recombines TRBV18 with TRBJ1-1; D is unresolved. Germline lookup yields CDR1 KGHSH and CDR2 LQKENI. The CDR3 length is 15 residues. Trimming removed 4 bases at V and 7 bases at J, with 19 bases between. In nucleotides, the CDR3 is TGTGCCAGCTCACTCGGGAGGACGGGCGTAGGTGAAGCTTTCTTT. This sequence encodes CASSLGRTGVGEAFF.

CDR3: CASISRASYEQYF. CDR3 coding DNA: TGTGCCAGCATTTCGAGGGCCTCCTACGAGCAGTACTTC. This chain uses TRBV2 with TRBJ2-7, with D perhaps TRBD2 (5 bases). The CDR3 extends over 13 amino acids. The V gene lost 7 bases and the J gene lost 0 bases, with 10 bases spanning the gap. CDR1 and CDR2 from the germline V gene are SNHLY and FYNNEI.

The chain recombines TRBV27 with TRBJ2-3, with D maybe TRBD2 (5 bases). The V and J ends lost 6 bases and 5 bases respectively, with 12 bases between them. Looked up from germline, CDR1 is MNHEY and CDR2 is SMNVEV (reference sequence). The CDR3 totals 13 residues. CDR3 protein: CASRPLSGDTQYF. CDR3 DNA: TGTGCCAGCAGGCCTCTCAGCGGAGATACGCAGTATTTT.

The gene calls are TRBV18 and TRBJ1-1; perhaps TRBD1 as D (6 bases). The V and J ends lost 2 bases and 1 base respectively, with 17 bases between them. The CDR3 contains 17 residues. The germline gives CDR1 KGHSH, CDR2 LQKENI. CDR3 nucleotide sequence: TGTGCCAGCTCACCAGGTACAGGGCTAAGCGAGAACACTGAAGCTTTCTTT. This translates into CASSPGTGLSENTEAFF.

This clone was counted a single time. This sequence joins TRBV15 and TRBJ1-1; 7 bases match TRBD1. V lost 9 bases and J lost 1; bases outside the gene matches: 5. This CDR3 has 13 residues. The germline V gene encodes CDR1 LNHNV and CDR2 YYDKDF (reference sequence). The CDR3 loop is CATTGTANTEAFF. DNA of the CDR3: TGTGCCACTACCGGGACAGCGAACACTGAAGCTTTCTTT.

At least ten counts were recorded for this clone. The V gene is TRBV7-3, the J gene TRBJ1-1, with D unclear. Germline-derived CDR1 and CDR2 are SGHTA and FQGTGA. The CDR3 loop spans 13 amino acids. The V end lost 4 bases, the J end lost 0 bases, and 6 bases lay between the germline ends. The CDR3 loop reads CASSSLMNTEAFF. CDR3 bases: TGTGCCAGCAGCTCACTAATGAACACTGAAGCTTTCTTT. Full variable domain (remainder filled in from reference TRBV7-3 and TRBJ1-1): GAGVSQTPSNKVTEKGKYVELRCDPISGHTALYWYRQSLGQGPEFLIYFQGTGAADDSGLPNDRFFAVRPEGSVSTLKIQRTERGDSAVYLCASSSLMNTEAFFGQGTRLTVV.

The gene calls are TRBV7-8 and TRBJ2-3; D gene uncertain. Germline CDR1 is SGHVS and CDR2 is FQNEAQ. The CDR3 totals 14 residues. With 5 bases removed from V and 0 bases from J, the gap between germline ends came to 9 bases. As DNA, the CDR3 is TGTGCCAGCAGCCGAGAAACTAGCACAGATACGCAGTATTTT. Residues: CASSRETSTDTQYF.

This clone was recorded a few times. The chain carries TRBV7-2 and TRBJ2-7; the match to TRBD2 covers 13 bases. Per the germline V gene, CDR1 is SGHTA and CDR2 is FQGNSA. CDR3 length: 17 amino acids. The V and J ends lost 3 bases and 4 bases, in that order; junction bases with no gene match: 9. CDR3 DNA sequence: TGTGCCAGCAGCTTCGAATGGGGGACTAGCGGGACTTACGAGCAGTACTTC. Amino acid sequence: CASSFEWGTSGTYEQYF.

In this sample, this clone turned up once. The V gene is TRBV4-2, the J gene TRBJ2-7; TRBD1 agrees at 7 bases. The CDR3 covers 16 residues. Germline CDR1 and CDR2: LGHNA and YNFKEQ. J was trimmed by 1 base and V by 0 bases; bases with no gene match: 6. CDR3 DNA: TGTGCCAGCAGCCAAGACGACAGGGTTATATCCTACGAGCAGTACTTC. This codes for CASSQDDRVISYEQYF.

The genes are TRBV6-1 and TRBJ2-5; no clear D. Germline CDR1 MNHNS, CDR2 SASEGT. This CDR3 has 13 residues. Trimming removed 4 bases at V and 1 base at J, with 7 bases between. The CDR3 loop reads CASSALLQETQYF. The DNA of the CDR3 is TGTGCCAGCAGTGCCCTACTCCAAGAGACCCAGTACTTC.

The CDR3, as DNA: TGTGCCAGCAGTGAATGGAGGGGTGACTATGAAAAACTGTTTTTT. Protein sequence: CASSEWRGDYEKLFF. The V call is TRBV25-1, the J call TRBJ1-4; tentative D call: TRBD1 (5 bases). This CDR3 region has 15 residues. Germline CDR1 is MGHDK and CDR2 is SYGVNS. V was clipped by 1 base and J by 6 bases, with 12 bases between them.

As to this clone: Other DNA sequences in the sample encode the same CDR3. The chain is built from TRBV18 and TRBJ2-5; D remains ambiguous. V lost 3 bases to trimming and J lost 0 bases, with 5 bases between them. The CDR3 consists of 13 residues. From germline, CDR1 is KGHSH and CDR2 LQKENI. The CDR3: CASSPRHQETQYF. CDR3 in DNA: TGTGCCAGCTCACCCAGGCACCAAGAGACCCAGTACTTC.

This chain uses TRBV6-6 with TRBJ2-3; 11 bases are a match to TRBD2. V lost 7 bases, J lost 6 bases, and 12 bases stayed unmatched. The CDR3 has 16 amino acids. Germline CDR1 and CDR2: MNHNY and SVGAGI (reference sequence). CDR3: CASNLALAGATDTQYF. The CDR3 DNA reads TGTGCCAGCAACCTCGCACTAGCGGGAGCGACCGATACGCAGTATTTT.

The V gene is TRBV5-1, the J gene TRBJ2-7; the D is unclear. Germline V gene lookup returns CDR1 SGHRS and CDR2 YFSETQ. V was clipped by 2 bases and J by 2 bases, with 5 bases between them. The CDR3 is 12 amino acids. CDR3 nucleotide sequence: TGCGCCAGCAGCTTATACCCCTACGAGCAGTACTTC. Translated, it gives CASSLYPYEQYF. Full variable domain (rest looked up from reference TRBV5-1 and TRBJ2-7): KAGVTQTPRYLIKTRGQQVTLSCSPISGHRSVSWYQQTPGQGLQFLFEYFSETQRNKGNFPGRFSGRQFSNSRSEMNVSTLELGDSALYLCASSLYPYEQYFGPGTRLTVT.

The chain couples TRBV7-2 to TRBJ2-7, with 8 bases matching TRBD2. This CDR3 comprises 15 residues. Germline CDR1 is SGHTA and CDR2 is FQGNSA. Germline trimming cut 4 bases from V and 3 bases from J; bases unmatched to any gene: 8. DNA for the CDR3: TGTGCCAGCAGCTCCGGACTAGCCTTTATCTACGAGCAGTACTTC. It codes for CASSSGLAFIYEQYF.

The chain links TRBV30 to TRBJ2-7, with 7 bases matching TRBD2. The CDR3 is made up of 13 amino acids. CDR1 is GTSNPN and CDR2 is SVGIG in the germline V gene (reference sequence). After removal of 5 bases from V and 1 base from J, the junction contained 5 bases not matched to a gene. CDR3 bases: TGTGCCTGGGGGGGGGTTAGATCCTACGAGCAGTACTTC. Translated, it gives CAWGGVRSYEQYF.

The chain links TRBV11-2 to TRBJ2-3; no clear D. CDR1 is SGHAT, CDR2 FQNNGV, per germline. V was cut by 5 bases and J by 9 bases, with 6 bases left in between. The CDR3 extends over 10 amino acids. CDR3 DNA: TGTGCCAGCAGCACCCGGACGCAGTATTTT. This translates into CASSTRTQYF.

The chain recombines TRBV28 with TRBJ2-5; 8 bases match TRBD1. Germline lookup yields CDR1 MDHEN and CDR2 SYDVKM. With V trimmed by 3 bases and J by 2 bases, 11 bases remained unmatched. The CDR3 sequence is 17 residues long. CDR3 in DNA: TGTGCCAGCAGTTTTCCCAAACAGGGGGATTTTCAAGAGACCCAGTACTTC. Encoded protein: CASSFPKQGDFQETQYF.

V and J are TRBV5-6 and TRBJ2-7; 11 nucleotides match TRBD2. The CDR3 spans 15 residues. CDR1 SGHDT and CDR2 YYEEEE come from the germline V gene. V trimming: 0 bases; J trimming: 3 bases; junction bases outside the gene matches: 2. The CDR3 protein is CASSLVAGGGYEQYF. CDR3 sequence (DNA): TGTGCCAGCAGCTTGGTAGCGGGAGGGGGCTACGAGCAGTACTTC.

Comments on this clone: With a far larger clone one base away, a read error is the likely cause. Other nucleotide sequences in the sample specify the same CDR3. The chain links TRBV11-2 to TRBJ2-7; 9 bases align to TRBD1. Per germline, CDR1 SGHAT and CDR2 FQNNGV. The CDR3 spans 14 residues. The junction had 12 bases not matched to a gene; V was cut back by 9 bases and J by 6 bases. The CDR3 protein is CASSLRTGDGEQYF. CDR3 in DNA: TGTGCCAGTAGCCTCAGGACAGGGGACGGCGAGCAGTACTTC.

The CDR3 bases are TGTGCCAGTAGTAAAAAAACGGGACTAGCGGGAGGTTCCTACAATGAGCAGTTCTTC. Residues: CASSKKTGLAGGSYNEQFF. This sequence joins TRBV19 and TRBJ2-1; 15 bases are a match to TRBD2. Looked up from germline, CDR1 is LNHDA and CDR2 is SQIVND (reference sequence). The CDR3 is 19 residues long. V was clipped by 4 bases and J by 1 base; unmatched bases: 8.

In its sample, this clone was seen a few times. Other DNA sequences within the sample encode an identical CDR3. The gene calls are TRBV19 and TRBJ2-1, with a possible D match to TRBD1 (5 bases). The CDR3 extends over 11 amino acids. From germline, CDR1 is LNHDA and CDR2 SQIVND (reference sequence). Trimming took 8 bases from V and 8 from J, leaving 10 bases between them. The CDR3 here is CASDKGYEQFF. The CDR3 region has the DNA TGTGCCAGTGATAAGGGGTATGAGCAGTTCTTC.

As for this clone: Other DNA sequences from this sample encode an identical CDR3 as well. The V gene is TRBV28, the J gene TRBJ2-7, with 12 bases matching TRBD1. Germline CDR1 MDHEN, CDR2 SYDVKM. J lost 4 bases, V lost 5 bases, and 6 bases had no gene match. The CDR3 runs to 15 residues. CDR3 sequence: CASSTPGQGAYEQYF. As DNA, the CDR3 is TGTGCCAGCAGTACGCCGGGACAGGGGGCGTACGAGCAGTACTTC. Supplemented by reference TRBV28 and TRBJ2-7, the full variable domain reads DVKVTQSSRYLVKRTGEKVFLECVQDMDHENMFWYRQDPGLGLRLIYFSYDVKMKEKGDIPEGYSVSREKKERFSLILESASTNQTSMYLCASSTPGQGAYEQYFGPGTRLTVT.

The chain couples TRBV7-9 to TRBJ1-2; 7 nucleotides align to TRBD1. Trimming removed 5 bases from V and 6 bases from J; junction bases left unmatched: 6. CDR3 length: 13 amino acids. Germline V CDR1 and CDR2: SEHNR, FQNEAQ (reference sequence). CDR3 region: CASSQDRVNGYTF. CDR3 nucleotide sequence: TGTGCCAGCAGCCAAGACAGGGTTAATGGCTACACCTTC.

V and J are TRBV29-1 and TRBJ2-5; D remains unclear. The J call may be incorrect, as the DNA end agrees better with TRBJ2-7. CDR1 and CDR2 from the germline V gene are SQVTM and ANQGSEA. The CDR3 is made up of 11 amino acids. CDR3 DNA: TGCAGCGTTGGGGATGCCTACGAGCAGTACTTC. The encoded protein is CSVGDAYEQYF.

The J gene is TRBJ2-1, the V gene TRBV28, with 7 bases matching TRBD2. CDR3 length equals 16 residues. V was clipped by 6 bases and J by 9 bases; unmatched bases: 17. From germline, CDR1 is MDHEN and CDR2 SYDVKM. The CDR3 DNA reads TGTGCCAGCAGCCCGGACACAGCGGGGAGGTATACTGAGCAGTTCTTC. This codes for CASSPDTAGRYTEQFF.